This entry concerns a single T cell receptor (beta chain). The entry originates in a study of blood T cell repertoires in COVID-19. Study background: The United States, Italy and Spain supplied acute and convalescent COVID-19 samples.

The CDR3 loop spans 14 amino acids. V was cut by 7 bases and J by 1 base, with 11 bases left in between. CDR1 SNHLY and CDR2 FYNNEI come from the germline V gene. Methods used by the authors: Amplification of reference gene primers was used by the study to estimate nucleated cell counts. The assay was immunoSEQ multiplex PCR, and TCRdb's table has in-frame clones only and misses some. The DNA gave D and trimming, while V, J and clone size come from that table. The data show over 100,000 clones, roughly 83% seen once. The rearrangement links TRBV2 to TRBJ1-5; D may be TRBD1 (6 bases). Source material: peripheral blood. This receptor was taken from a woman of 80 years or more with active or convalescent COVID-19. The CDR3 loop reads CASNGGASNQPQHF. For the CDR3, the DNA is TGTGCCAGCAATGGGGGGGCCAGCAATCAGCCCCAGCATTTT.